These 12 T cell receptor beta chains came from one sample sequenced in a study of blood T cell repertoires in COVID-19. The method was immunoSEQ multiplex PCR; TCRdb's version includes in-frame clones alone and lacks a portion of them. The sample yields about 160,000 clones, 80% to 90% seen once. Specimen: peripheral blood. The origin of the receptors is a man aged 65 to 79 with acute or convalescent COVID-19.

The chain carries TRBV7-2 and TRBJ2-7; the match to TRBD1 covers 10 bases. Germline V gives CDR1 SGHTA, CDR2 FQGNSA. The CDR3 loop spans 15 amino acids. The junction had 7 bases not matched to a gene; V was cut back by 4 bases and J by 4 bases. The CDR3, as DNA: TGTGCCAGCAGCTACCCGGGACAGGGGATGTACGAGCAGTACTTC. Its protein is CASSYPGQGMYEQYF. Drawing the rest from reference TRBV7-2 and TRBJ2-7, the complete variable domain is GAGVSQSPSNKVTEKGKDVELRCDPISGHTALYWYRQSLGQGLEFLIYFQGNSAPDKSGLPSDRFSAERTGGSVSTLTIQRTQQEDSAVYLCASSYPGQGMYEQYFGPGTRLTVT.

The CDR3 sequence: CASSFAGTQHF. The CDR3 DNA reads TGTGCCAGCAGCTTTGCGGGGACCCAGCATTTT. This sequence joins TRBV5-8 and TRBJ1-5; no firm D call. The germline CDR1 and CDR2 sequences are SGHTS and YDEGEE. The CDR3 loop spans 11 amino acids. V lost 2 bases and J lost 11, with 8 bases in between.

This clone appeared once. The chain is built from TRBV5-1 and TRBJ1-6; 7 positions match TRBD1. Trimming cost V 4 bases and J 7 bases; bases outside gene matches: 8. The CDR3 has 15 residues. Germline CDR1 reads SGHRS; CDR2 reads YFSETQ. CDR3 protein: CASSKRQGENSPLHF. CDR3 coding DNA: TGCGCCAGCAGCAAGAGACAGGGAGAGAATTCACCCCTCCACTTT.

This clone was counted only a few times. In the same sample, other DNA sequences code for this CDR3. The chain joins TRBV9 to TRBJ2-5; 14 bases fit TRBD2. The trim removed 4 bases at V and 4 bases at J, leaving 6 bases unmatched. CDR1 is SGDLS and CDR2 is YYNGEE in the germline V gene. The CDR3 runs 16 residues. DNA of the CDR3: TGTGCCAGCAGCCTGGGACTAGCGGGAGCCGGAGAGACCCAGTACTTC. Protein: CASSLGLAGAGETQYF.

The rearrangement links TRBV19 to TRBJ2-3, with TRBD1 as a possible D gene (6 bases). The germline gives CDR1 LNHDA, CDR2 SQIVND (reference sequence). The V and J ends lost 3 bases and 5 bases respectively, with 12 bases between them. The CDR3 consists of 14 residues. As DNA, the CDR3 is TGTGCCAGTAGTATTTGGCAGGGACAAGATACGCAGTATTTT. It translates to CASSIWQGQDTQYF. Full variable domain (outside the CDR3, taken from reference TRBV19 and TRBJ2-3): DGGITQSPKYLFRKEGQNVTLSCEQNLNHDAMYWYRQDPGQGLRLIYYSQIVNDFQKGDIAEGYSVSREKKESFPLTVTSAQKNPTAFYLCASSIWQGQDTQYFGPGTRLTVL.

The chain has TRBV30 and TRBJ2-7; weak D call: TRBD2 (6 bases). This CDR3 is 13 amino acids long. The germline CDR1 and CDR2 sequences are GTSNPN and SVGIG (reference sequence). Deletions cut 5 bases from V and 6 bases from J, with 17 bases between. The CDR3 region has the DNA TGTGCCTGGCAGGGAGGCGGGACCAGCGAGCAGTACTTC. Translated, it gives CAWQGGGTSEQYF.

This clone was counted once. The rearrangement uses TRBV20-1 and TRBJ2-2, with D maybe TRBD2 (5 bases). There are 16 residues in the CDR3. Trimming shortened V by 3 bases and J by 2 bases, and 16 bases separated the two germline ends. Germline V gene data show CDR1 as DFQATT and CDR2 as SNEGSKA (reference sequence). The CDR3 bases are TGCAGTGCTAGTCCCTTGGCGGGCACAAACACCGGGGAGCTGTTTTTT. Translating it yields CSASPLAGTNTGELFF.

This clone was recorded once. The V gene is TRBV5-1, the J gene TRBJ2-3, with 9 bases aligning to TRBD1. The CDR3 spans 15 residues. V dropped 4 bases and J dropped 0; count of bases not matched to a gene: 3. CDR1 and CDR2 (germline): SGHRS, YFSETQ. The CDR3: CASSRDRASTDTQYF. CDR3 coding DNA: TGCGCCAGCAGCCGGGACAGGGCTAGCACAGATACGCAGTATTTT.

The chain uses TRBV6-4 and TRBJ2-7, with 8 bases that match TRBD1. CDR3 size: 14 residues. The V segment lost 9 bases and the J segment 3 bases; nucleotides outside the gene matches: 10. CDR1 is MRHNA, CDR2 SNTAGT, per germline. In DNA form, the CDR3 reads TGTGCCAGTCCCCAGCCAGACAGGGGCTACGAGCAGTACTTC. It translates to CASPQPDRGYEQYF.

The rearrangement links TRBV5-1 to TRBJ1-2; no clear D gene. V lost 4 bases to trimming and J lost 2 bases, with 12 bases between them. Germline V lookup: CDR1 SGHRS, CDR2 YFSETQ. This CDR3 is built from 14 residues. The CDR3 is CASSQEGGNYGYTF. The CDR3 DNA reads TGCGCCAGCAGCCAAGAAGGCGGCAACTATGGCTACACCTTC.

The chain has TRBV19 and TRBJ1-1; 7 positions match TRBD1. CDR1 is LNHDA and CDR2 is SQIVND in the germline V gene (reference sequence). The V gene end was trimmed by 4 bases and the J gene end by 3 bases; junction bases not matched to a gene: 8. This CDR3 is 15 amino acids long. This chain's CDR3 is CASSTQGPGYTEAFF. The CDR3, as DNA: TGTGCCAGTAGTACACAGGGGCCGGGATACACTGAAGCTTTCTTT.

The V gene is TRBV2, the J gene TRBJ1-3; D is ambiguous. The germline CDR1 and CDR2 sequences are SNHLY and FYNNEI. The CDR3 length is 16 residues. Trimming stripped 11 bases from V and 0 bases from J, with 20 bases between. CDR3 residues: CAGGEDGPSSGNTIYF. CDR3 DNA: TGTGCCGGAGGAGAGGACGGTCCAAGCTCTGGAAACACCATATATTTT.